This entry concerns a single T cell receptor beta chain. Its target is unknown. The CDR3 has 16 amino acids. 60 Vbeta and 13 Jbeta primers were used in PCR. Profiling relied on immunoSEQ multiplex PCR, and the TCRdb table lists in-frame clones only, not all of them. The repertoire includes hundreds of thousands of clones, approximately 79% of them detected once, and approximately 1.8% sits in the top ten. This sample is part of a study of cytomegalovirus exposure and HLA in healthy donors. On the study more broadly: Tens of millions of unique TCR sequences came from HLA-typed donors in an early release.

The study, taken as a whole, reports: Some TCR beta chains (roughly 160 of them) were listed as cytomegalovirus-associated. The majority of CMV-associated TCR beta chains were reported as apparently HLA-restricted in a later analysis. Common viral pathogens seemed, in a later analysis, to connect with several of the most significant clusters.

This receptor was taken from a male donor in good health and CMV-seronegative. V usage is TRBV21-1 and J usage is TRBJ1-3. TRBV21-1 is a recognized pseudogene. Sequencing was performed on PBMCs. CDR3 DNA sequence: TGTGCCAGCAGCACCAACTCCCGGGACTCTGGAAACACCATATATTTT. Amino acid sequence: CASSTNSRDSGNTIYF.